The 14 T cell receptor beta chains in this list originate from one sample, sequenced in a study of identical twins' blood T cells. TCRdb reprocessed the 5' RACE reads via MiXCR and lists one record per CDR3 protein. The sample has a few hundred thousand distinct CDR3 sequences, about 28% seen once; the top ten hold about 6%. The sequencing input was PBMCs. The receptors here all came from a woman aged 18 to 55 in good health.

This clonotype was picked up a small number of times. The chain's CDR3 is CASSQSGTLTGELFF. The CDR3 DNA follows: TGCGCCAGCAGTCAATCCGGGACTCTCACCGGGGAGCTGTTTTTT. The chain joins TRBV23-1 to TRBJ2-2, with a weak D call TRBD2 (6 bases). TRBV23-1 is sorted into the ORF group, with uncertain function. The germline V and J ends were trimmed by 0 bases and 4 bases, with 9 bases remaining between them. This CDR3 is built from 15 residues.

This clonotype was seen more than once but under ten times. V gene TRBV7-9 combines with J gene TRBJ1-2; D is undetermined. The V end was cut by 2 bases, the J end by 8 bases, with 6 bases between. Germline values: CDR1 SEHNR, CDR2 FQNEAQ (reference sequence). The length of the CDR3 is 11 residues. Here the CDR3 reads CASSLQGGYTF. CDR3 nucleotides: TGTGCCAGCAGCTTACAAGGCGGCTACACCTTC.

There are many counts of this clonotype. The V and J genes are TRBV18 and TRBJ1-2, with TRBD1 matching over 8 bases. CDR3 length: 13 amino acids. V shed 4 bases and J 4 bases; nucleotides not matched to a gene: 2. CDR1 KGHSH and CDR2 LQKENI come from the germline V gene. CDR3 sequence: CASSLTGVYGYTF. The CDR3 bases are TGTGCCAGCTCACTGACAGGGGTCTATGGCTACACCTTC.

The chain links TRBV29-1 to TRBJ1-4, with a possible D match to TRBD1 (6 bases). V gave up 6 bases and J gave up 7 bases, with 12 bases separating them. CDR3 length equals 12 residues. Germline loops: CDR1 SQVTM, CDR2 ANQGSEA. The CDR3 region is CSVRGGLEKLFF. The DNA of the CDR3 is TGCAGCGTGAGGGGGGGACTTGAAAAACTGTTTTTT.

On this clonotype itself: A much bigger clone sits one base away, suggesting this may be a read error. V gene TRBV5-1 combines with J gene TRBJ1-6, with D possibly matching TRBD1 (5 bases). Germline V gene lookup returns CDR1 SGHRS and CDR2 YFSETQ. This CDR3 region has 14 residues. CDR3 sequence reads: CTSSLGQGNSPLHF. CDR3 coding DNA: TGCACCAGCAGCTTGGGGCAGGGAAATTCACCCCTCCACTTT.

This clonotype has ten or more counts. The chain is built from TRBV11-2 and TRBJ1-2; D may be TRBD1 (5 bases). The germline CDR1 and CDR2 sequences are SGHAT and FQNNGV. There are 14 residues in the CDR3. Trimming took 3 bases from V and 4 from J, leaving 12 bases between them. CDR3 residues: CASSLEGYGYGYTF. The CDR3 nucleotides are TGTGCCAGCAGCTTGGAGGGGTACGGCTATGGCTACACCTTC.

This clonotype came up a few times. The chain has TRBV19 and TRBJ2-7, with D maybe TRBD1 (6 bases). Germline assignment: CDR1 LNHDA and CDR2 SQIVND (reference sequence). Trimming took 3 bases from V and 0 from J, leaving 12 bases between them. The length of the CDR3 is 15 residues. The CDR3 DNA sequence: TGTGCCAGTAGTATGGAGTCAGGGGCCTCCTACGAGCAGTACTTC. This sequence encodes CASSMESGASYEQYF.

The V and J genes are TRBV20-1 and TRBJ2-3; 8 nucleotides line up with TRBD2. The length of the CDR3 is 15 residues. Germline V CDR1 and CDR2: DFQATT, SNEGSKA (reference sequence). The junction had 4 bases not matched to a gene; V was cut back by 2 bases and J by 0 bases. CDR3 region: CSARRGGSSTDTQYF. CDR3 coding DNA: TGCAGTGCTAGACGCGGGGGGTCTAGCACAGATACGCAGTATTTT.

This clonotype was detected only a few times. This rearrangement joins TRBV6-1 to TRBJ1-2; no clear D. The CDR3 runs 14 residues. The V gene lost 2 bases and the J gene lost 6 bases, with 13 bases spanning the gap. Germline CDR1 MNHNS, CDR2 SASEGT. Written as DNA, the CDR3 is TGTGCCAGCAGTGAAAGGCCGACATGGGATGGCTACACCTTC. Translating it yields CASSERPTWDGYTF.

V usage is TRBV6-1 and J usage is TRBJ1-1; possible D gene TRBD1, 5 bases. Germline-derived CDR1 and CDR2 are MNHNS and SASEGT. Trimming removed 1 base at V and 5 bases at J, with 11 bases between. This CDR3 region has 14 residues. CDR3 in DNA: TGTGCCAGCAGTGAAGTATCAGGGCGGACTGAAGCTTTCTTT. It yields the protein CASSEVSGRTEAFF.

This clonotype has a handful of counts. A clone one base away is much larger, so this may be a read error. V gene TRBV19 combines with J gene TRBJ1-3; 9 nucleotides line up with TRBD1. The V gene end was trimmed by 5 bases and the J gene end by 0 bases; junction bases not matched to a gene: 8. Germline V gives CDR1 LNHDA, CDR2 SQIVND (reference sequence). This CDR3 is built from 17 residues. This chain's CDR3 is CASSPNRGLGSGNTIYF. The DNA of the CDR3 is TGTGCCAGTAGTCCAAACAGGGGGCTCGGCTCTGGAAACACCATATATTTT.

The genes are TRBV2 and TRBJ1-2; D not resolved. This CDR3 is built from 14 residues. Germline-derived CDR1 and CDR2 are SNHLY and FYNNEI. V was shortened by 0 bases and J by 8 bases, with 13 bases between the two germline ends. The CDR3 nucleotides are TGTGCCAGCAGTGAAGCGCTTCGGGGTGGCGGCTACACCTTC. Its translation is CASSEALRGGGYTF.

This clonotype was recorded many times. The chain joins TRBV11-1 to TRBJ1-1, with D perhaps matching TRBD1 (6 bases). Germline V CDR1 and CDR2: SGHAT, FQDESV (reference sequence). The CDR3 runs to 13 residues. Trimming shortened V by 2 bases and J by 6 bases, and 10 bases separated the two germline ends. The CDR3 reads CASSLRGGPEAFF. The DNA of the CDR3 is TGTGCCAGCAGCTTAAGGGGGGGCCCTGAAGCTTTCTTT.

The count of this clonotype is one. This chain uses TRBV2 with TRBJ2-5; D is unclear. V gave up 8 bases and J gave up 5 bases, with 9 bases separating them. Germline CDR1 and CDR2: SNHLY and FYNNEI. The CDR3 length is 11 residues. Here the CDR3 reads CASAFSETQYF. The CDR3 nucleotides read TGTGCCAGCGCCTTTTCGGAGACCCAGTACTTC.